Listed here are 22 T cell receptor beta chains from one sample, sequenced in a study of Ad26.COV2.S vaccination and SARS-CoV-2 variants. Repertoires were generated with immunoSEQ multiplex PCR, while TCRdb's copy carries only in-frame clones and drops some. The data hold hundreds of thousands of clones, with about 88% observed a single time. The treatment: approximately 18 received Ad26.COV2.S at low or high dose, single or two shots; roughly five received placebo; per-sample allocation not given. Collection of the samples took place on day 63 after the first injection of vaccine or placebo. The sample in question was peripheral blood, obtained in a trial of Ad26.COV2.S vaccine versus placebo. The receptor set was obtained from a person aged 18 to 59 who received the Ad26.COV2.S COVID-19 vaccine or a placebo.

The V gene is TRBV6-5, the J gene TRBJ2-1, with TRBD2 identical over 9 bases. This CDR3 contains 15 residues. The trim removed 6 bases at V and 7 bases at J, leaving 10 bases unmatched. Germline assignment: CDR1 MNHEY and CDR2 SVGAGI. CDR3 loop: CASSPRGGGVNEQFF. Written as DNA, the CDR3 is TGTGCCAGCAGCCCACGGGGCGGGGGGGTTAATGAGCAGTTCTTC.

V gene TRBV4-3 combines with J gene TRBJ2-3; the D gene is possibly TRBD2 (6 bases). Trimming shortened V by 4 bases and J by 1 base, and 18 bases separated the two germline ends. CDR1 and CDR2 (germline): LGHNA, YSLEER. CDR3 length equals 17 residues. CDR3 nucleotide sequence: TGCGCCAGCAGCCGGACCCCTGGGGACTTGCGCACAGATACGCAGTATTTT. Translated, it gives CASSRTPGDLRTDTQYF.

V and J are TRBV5-1 and TRBJ2-7, with a possible D match to TRBD1 (5 bases). Trimming removed 0 bases at V and 5 bases at J, with 15 bases between. The CDR3 is made up of 15 amino acids. Germline CDR1 and CDR2: SGHRS and YFSETQ. CDR3 amino acids: CASSLAGARGHEQYF. The DNA for the CDR3 is TGCGCCAGCAGCTTGGCTGGGGCTAGAGGCCACGAGCAGTACTTC.

The V call is TRBV9, the J call TRBJ2-1, with 11 bases fitting TRBD2. The germline gives CDR1 SGDLS, CDR2 YYNGEE. The V gene end was trimmed by 0 bases and the J gene end by 10 bases; junction bases not matched to a gene: 15. This CDR3 contains 18 residues. CDR3 protein: CASSVAGFGTSGDVEQFF. For the CDR3, the DNA is TGTGCCAGCAGCGTAGCCGGCTTCGGGACTAGCGGCGATGTGGAGCAGTTCTTC.

The chain recombines TRBV7-2 with TRBJ1-5; TRBD1 might be the D (5 bases). Germline CDR1 and CDR2: SGHTA and FQGNSA. V was trimmed by 4 bases and J by 1 base, leaving 14 bases between them. This CDR3 is 16 amino acids long. CDR3 coding DNA: TGTGCCAGCAGCTACCTCGGGGCCGGGAGCAATCAGCCCCAGCATTTT. Translated, it gives CASSYLGAGSNQPQHF.

The CDR3 sequence: CASSGAGPNTGELFF. CDR3 DNA sequence: TGTGCCAGCAGCGGAGCGGGTCCGAACACCGGGGAGCTGTTTTTT. The rearrangement links TRBV9 to TRBJ2-2, with a weak D call TRBD2 (6 bases). Germline V gene sequence: CDR1 SGDLS, CDR2 YYNGEE. This CDR3 comprises 15 residues. Trimming removed 3 bases at V and 0 bases at J, with 9 bases between.

The chain carries TRBV4-3 and TRBJ2-1; TRBD2 agrees at 9 bases. The CDR3 contains 17 residues. Germline V gene lookup returns CDR1 LGHNA and CDR2 YSLEER. Trimming removed 4 bases from V and 5 bases from J; junction bases left unmatched: 12. CDR3 region: CASSLRATSGANNEQFF. The CDR3 DNA sequence: TGCGCCAGCAGCCTTCGGGCGACTAGCGGAGCGAACAATGAGCAGTTCTTC.

The rearrangement joins TRBV4-3 to TRBJ1-6, with 7 bases lining up with TRBD1. CDR1 and CDR2 (germline): LGHNA, YSLEER. V was clipped by 0 bases and J by 6 bases; unmatched bases: 5. This CDR3 has 16 amino acids. The CDR3 coding sequence is TGCGCCAGCAGCCAAGACAGGGGGGGAAGTAATTCACCCCTCCACTTT. Translation: CASSQDRGGSNSPLHF.

The gene calls are TRBV11-1 and TRBJ2-3; 8 bases are a match to TRBD2. V shed 5 bases, J shed 1 base, and the junction held 5 bases outside the gene matches. The CDR3 extends over 15 amino acids. The germline V gene has CDR1 SGHAT and CDR2 FQDESV (reference sequence). The CDR3 loop reads CASSLGGARTDTQYF. In nucleotides, the CDR3 is TGTGCCAGCAGCCTCGGGGGGGCCCGCACAGATACGCAGTATTTT.

This clone was counted a single time. V usage is TRBV11-2 and J usage is TRBJ1-6; D not resolved. Deletions cut 1 base from V and 7 bases from J, with 11 bases between. From germline, CDR1 is SGHAT and CDR2 FQNNGV. The CDR3 runs to 15 residues. The DNA for the CDR3 is TGTGCCAGCAGCTTAGGAAGAGGGCCCAATTCACCCCTCCACTTT. Amino acids: CASSLGRGPNSPLHF.

The chain employs TRBV4-2 and TRBJ2-3; possibly TRBD1 for D (5 bases). The CDR3 spans 14 residues. The germline CDR1 and CDR2 sequences are LGHNA and YNFKEQ. V lost 1 base, J lost 0 bases, and 5 bases lay in between. CDR3: CASSQGQSTDTQYF. CDR3 in DNA: TGTGCCAGCAGCCAAGGACAGAGCACAGATACGCAGTATTTT.

The CDR3: CASSPPMSSVIYNEQFF. The CDR3 DNA sequence: TGTGCCAGCTCACCACCGATGAGTTCGGTCATTTACAATGAGCAGTTCTTC. The rearrangement uses TRBV18 and TRBJ2-1; D unresolved. Germline loops: CDR1 KGHSH, CDR2 LQKENI. The CDR3 runs to 17 residues. Trimming cost V 0 bases and J 4 bases, with 16 bases left between them.

V gene TRBV28 combines with J gene TRBJ2-3; a possible D gene is TRBD1 (6 bases). The CDR3 totals 16 residues. V lost 4 bases to trimming and J lost 1 base, with 15 bases between them. From germline, CDR1 is MDHEN and CDR2 SYDVKM. CDR3 coding DNA: TGTGCCAGCAGTTCGTACAGGGCTGGGGGCACAGATACGCAGTATTTT. It specifies CASSSYRAGGTDTQYF.

This sequence joins TRBV2 and TRBJ1-4; D gene uncertain. Germline V lookup: CDR1 SNHLY, CDR2 FYNNEI. This CDR3 is 10 amino acids long. V was cut by 8 bases and J by 7 bases, with 5 bases left in between. CDR3 region: CASRGEKLFF. CDR3 sequence (DNA): TGTGCCAGCCGGGGTGAAAAACTGTTTTTT.

The J gene is TRBJ2-7, the V gene TRBV19; D is uncertain. The CDR3 is 13 residues long. CDR1 is LNHDA, CDR2 SQIVND, per germline (reference sequence). V was clipped by 2 bases and J by 4 bases, with 9 bases between them. The CDR3: CASSIQEAYEQYF. CDR3 DNA: TGTGCCAGTAGTATACAAGAAGCGTACGAGCAGTACTTC.

This rearrangement joins TRBV2 to TRBJ1-2; D is ambiguous. V lost 10 bases and J 1 base, leaving 16 bases between the germline ends. This CDR3 has 14 amino acids. Germline CDR1 is SNHLY and CDR2 is FYNNEI. The CDR3 reads CATVLLANNYGYTF. CDR3 DNA: TGTGCCACAGTCCTATTGGCGAATAACTATGGCTACACCTTC.

In its sample, this clone was seen once. The chain couples TRBV6-2 or TRBV6-3 to TRBJ2-1, with D tentatively TRBD1 (6 bases). This CDR3 region has 14 residues. Trimming removed 5 bases at V and 8 bases at J, with 16 bases between. Germline V gives CDR1 MNHEY, CDR2 SVGEGT. The CDR3 spells CASSVTGRHYEQFF. The DNA for the CDR3 is TGTGCCAGCAGTGTTACAGGGCGGCACTATGAGCAGTTCTTC.

This chain uses TRBV6-6 with TRBJ2-3; no firm D call. The CDR3 is 13 amino acids. The V gene lost 0 bases and the J gene lost 4 bases, with 5 bases spanning the gap. Per germline, CDR1 MNHNY and CDR2 SVGAGI (reference sequence). Written as DNA, the CDR3 is TGTGCCAGCAGTTACTCTAGGTCAGATACGCAGTATTTT. It translates to CASSYSRSDTQYF.

The chain joins TRBV18 to TRBJ2-7; TRBD1 aligns across 9 bases. The CDR3 totals 15 residues. V shed 6 bases and J 4 bases; nucleotides not matched to a gene: 10. CDR1 KGHSH and CDR2 LQKENI come from the germline V gene. The CDR3 spells CASSQAGTGYYEQYF. The CDR3 bases are TGTGCCAGCTCTCAGGCCGGGACAGGGTATTACGAGCAGTACTTC.

V and J are TRBV7-2 and TRBJ2-5, with 7 bases lining up with TRBD2. The trim removed 1 base at V and 5 bases at J, leaving 7 bases unmatched. CDR3 size: 15 residues. Germline CDR1 reads SGHTA; CDR2 reads FQGNSA. Here the CDR3 reads CASSLVGEGWETQYF. DNA of the CDR3: TGTGCCAGCAGCTTAGTAGGGGAGGGGTGGGAGACCCAGTACTTC.

V gene TRBV27 combines with J gene TRBJ2-7; D call uncertain. CDR3 length: 13 residues. Trimming shortened V by 6 bases and J by 6 bases, and 15 bases separated the two germline ends. From germline, CDR1 is MNHEY and CDR2 SMNVEV (reference sequence). The CDR3, as DNA: TGTGCCAGCAGATTCTCCGCCCGTGGCGAGCAGTACTTC. As protein: CASRFSARGEQYF.

V and J are TRBV6-5 and TRBJ2-5; D is unclear. Trimming cost V 2 bases and J 5 bases, with 3 bases left between them. Germline-derived CDR1 and CDR2 are MNHEY and SVGAGI. CDR3 length: 11 residues. CDR3 in amino acids: CASSYGETQYF. The CDR3 DNA follows: TGTGCCAGCAGTTACGGGGAGACCCAGTACTTC.